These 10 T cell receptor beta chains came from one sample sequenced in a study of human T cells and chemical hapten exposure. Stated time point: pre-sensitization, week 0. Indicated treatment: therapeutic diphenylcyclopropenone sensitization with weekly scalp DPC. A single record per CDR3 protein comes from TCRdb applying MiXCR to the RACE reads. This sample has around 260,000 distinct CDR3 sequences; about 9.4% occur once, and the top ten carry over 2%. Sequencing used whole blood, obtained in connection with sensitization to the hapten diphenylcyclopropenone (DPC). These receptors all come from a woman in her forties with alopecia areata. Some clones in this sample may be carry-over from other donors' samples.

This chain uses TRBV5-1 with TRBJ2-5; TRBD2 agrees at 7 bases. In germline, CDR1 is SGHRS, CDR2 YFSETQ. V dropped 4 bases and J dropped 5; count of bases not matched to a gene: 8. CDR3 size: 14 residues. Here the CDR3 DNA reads TGCGCCAGCAGCATAAGACTAGCCGCGGAGACCCAGTACTTC. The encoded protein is CASSIRLAAETQYF.

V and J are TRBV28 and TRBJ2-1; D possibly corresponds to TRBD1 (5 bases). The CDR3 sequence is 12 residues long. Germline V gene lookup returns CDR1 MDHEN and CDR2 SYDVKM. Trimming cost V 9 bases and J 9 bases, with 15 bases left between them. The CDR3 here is CASFDSLAEQFF. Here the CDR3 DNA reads TGTGCCAGTTTTGACAGCCTGGCTGAGCAGTTCTTC.

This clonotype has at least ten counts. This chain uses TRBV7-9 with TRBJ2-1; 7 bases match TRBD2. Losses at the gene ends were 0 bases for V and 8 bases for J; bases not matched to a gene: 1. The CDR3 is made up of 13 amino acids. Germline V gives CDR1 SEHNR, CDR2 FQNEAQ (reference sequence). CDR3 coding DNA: TGTGCCAGCAGCTTAGCGGGAGGGGATGAGCAGTTCTTC. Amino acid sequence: CASSLAGGDEQFF.

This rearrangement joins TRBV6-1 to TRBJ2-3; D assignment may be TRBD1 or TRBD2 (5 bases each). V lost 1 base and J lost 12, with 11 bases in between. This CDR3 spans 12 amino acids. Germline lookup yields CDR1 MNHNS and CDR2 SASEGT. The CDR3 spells CASSEGDQRQYF. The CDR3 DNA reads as TGTGCCAGCAGTGAAGGGGACCAGCGTCAGTATTTT.

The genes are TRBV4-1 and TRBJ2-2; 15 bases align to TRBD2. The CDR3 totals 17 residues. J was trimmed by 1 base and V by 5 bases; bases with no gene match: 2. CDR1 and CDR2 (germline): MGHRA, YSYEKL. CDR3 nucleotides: TGCGCCAGCAGCGGACTAGCGGGAGGGCGGAACACCGGGGAGCTGTTTTTT. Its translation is CASSGLAGGRNTGELFF.

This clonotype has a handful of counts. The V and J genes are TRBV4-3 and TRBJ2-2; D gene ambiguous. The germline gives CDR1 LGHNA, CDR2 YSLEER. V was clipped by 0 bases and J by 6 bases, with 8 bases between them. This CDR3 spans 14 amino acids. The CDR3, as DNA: TGCGCCAGCAGCCAAGATCTAGTTCCCGGGGAGCTGTTTTTT. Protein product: CASSQDLVPGELFF.

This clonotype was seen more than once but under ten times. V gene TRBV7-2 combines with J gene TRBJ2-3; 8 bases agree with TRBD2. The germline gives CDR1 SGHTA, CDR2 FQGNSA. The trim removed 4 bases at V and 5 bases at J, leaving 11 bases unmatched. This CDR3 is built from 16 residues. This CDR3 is CASSSQGTRAVDTQYF. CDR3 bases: TGTGCCAGCAGCTCCCAGGGGACTAGGGCTGTAGATACGCAGTATTTT.

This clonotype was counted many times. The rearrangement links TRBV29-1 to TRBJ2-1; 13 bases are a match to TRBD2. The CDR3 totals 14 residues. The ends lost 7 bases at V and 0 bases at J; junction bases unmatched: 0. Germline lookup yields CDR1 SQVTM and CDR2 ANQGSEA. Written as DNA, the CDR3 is TGCAGCGGGACTAGCGGGAGCTCCTACAATGAGCAGTTCTTC. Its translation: CSGTSGSSYNEQFF.

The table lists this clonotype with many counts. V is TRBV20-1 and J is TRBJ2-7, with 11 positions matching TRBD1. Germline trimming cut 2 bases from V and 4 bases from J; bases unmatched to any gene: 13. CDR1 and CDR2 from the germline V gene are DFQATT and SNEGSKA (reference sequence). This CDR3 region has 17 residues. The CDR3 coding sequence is TGCAGTGCTAGATCCCCTCGGGACAGGGGGTATATTTACGAGCAGTACTTC. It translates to CSARSPRDRGYIYEQYF.

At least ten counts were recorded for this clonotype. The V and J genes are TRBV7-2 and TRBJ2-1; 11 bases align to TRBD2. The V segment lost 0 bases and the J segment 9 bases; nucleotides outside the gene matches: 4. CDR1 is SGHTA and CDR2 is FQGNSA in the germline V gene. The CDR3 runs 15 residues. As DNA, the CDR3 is TGTGCCAGCAGCTTAGCGCTCCTAGCGGGAGGTGAGCAGTTCTTC. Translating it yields CASSLALLAGGEQFF.